This T cell receptor (beta chain) came from a study of blood T cell repertoires in COVID-19. Whole-study context: Acute and convalescent COVID-19 specimens originated in the United States, Italy and Spain. From T cells, B-cell-depleted T cells, or PBMCs came the material, which was cDNA or gDNA.

This CDR3 has 13 residues. Germline V gene data show CDR1 as MNHEY and CDR2 as SVGAGI. V was cut by 7 bases and J by 4 bases, with 13 bases left in between. In the original workflow: Amplification with reference gene primers provided the estimates of nucleated cell counts. Sequencing used immunoSEQ multiplex PCR; TCRdb keeps in-frame clones, though not all of them. Clone size and the V and J calls come from that table; the DNA yielded D and trimming. Of under 45,000 clones listed, around 81% are singletons. V is TRBV6-5 and J is TRBJ1-1; perhaps TRBD1 as D (5 bases). The sequence came from a human donor in a cohort sampled during active COVID-19. Sequenced input: peripheral blood. CDR3 coding DNA: TGTGCCAGCAACCTCAGGGATAGCACTGAAGCTTTCTTT. Translation gives CASNLRDSTEAFF.